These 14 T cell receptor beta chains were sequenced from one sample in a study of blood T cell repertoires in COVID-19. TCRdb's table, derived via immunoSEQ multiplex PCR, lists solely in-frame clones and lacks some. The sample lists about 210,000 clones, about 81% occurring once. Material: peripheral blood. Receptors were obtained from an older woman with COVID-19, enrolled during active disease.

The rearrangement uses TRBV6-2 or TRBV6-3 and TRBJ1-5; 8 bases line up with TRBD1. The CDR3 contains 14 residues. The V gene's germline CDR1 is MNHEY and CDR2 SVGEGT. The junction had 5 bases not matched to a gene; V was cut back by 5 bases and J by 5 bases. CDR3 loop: CASSGAGGHQPQHF. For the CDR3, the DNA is TGTGCCAGCAGTGGCGCAGGGGGCCATCAGCCCCAGCATTTT.

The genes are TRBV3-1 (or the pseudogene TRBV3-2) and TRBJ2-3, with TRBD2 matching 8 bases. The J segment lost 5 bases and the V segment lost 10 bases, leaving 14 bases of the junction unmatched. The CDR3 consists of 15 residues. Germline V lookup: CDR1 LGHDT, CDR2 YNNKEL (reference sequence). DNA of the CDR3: TGTGCCACCACTCTTGGAAGCGGGGGTAAAGATACGCAGTATTTT. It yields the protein CATTLGSGGKDTQYF.

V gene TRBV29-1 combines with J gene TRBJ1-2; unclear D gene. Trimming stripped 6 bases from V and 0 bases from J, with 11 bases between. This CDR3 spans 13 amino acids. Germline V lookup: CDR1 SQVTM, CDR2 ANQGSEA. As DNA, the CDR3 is TGCAGCGTCAGTCTCACAGCTAACTATGGCTACACCTTC. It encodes CSVSLTANYGYTF. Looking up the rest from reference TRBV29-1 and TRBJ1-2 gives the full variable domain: SAVISQKPSRDICQRGTSLTIQCQVDSQVTMMFWYRQQPGQSLTLIATANQGSEATYESGFVIDKFPISRPNLTFSTLTVSNMSPEDSSIYLCSVSLTANYGYTFGSGTRLTVV.

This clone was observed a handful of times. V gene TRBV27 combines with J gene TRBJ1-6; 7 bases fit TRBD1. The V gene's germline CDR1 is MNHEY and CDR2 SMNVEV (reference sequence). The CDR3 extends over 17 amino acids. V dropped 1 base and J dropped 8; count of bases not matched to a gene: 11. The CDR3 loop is CASSLFYFGQDYSPLHF. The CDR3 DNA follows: TGTGCCAGCAGTTTATTCTACTTTGGACAGGACTATTCACCCCTCCACTTT.

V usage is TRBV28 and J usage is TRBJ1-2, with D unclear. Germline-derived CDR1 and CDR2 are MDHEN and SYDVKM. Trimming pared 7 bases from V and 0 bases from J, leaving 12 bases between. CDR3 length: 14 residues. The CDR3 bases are TGTGCCAGCAATAGTGGTTACTCTAACTATGGCTACACCTTC. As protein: CASNSGYSNYGYTF.

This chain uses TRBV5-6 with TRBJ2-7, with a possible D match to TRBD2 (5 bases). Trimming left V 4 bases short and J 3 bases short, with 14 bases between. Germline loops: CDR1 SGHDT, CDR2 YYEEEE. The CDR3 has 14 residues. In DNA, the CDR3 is TGTGCCAGCAGCCCGAGGGTGGTCGGCTACGAGCAGTACTTC. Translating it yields CASSPRVVGYEQYF.

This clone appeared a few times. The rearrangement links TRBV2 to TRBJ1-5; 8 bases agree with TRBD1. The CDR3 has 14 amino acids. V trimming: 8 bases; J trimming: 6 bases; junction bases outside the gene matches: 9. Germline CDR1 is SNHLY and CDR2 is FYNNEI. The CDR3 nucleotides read TGTGCCAGCGAAAACAGGGGGTTCACTCAGCCCCAGCATTTT. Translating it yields CASENRGFTQPQHF. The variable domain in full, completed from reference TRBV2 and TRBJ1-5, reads EPEVTQTPSHQVTQMGQEVILRCVPISNHLYFYWYRQILGQKVEFLVSFYNNEISEKSEIFDDQFSVERPDGSNFTLKIRSTKLEDSAMYFCASENRGFTQPQHFGDGTRLSIL.

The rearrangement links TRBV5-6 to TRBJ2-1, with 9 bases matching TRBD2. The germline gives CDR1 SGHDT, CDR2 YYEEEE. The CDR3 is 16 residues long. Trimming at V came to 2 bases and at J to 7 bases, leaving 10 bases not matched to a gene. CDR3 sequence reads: CASSFPRVAGANEQFF. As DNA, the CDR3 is TGTGCCAGCAGCTTCCCCAGGGTAGCGGGAGCGAATGAGCAGTTCTTC.

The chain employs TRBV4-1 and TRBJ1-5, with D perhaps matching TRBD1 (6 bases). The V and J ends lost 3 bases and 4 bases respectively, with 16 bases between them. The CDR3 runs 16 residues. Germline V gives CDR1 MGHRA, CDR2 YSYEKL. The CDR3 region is CASSHPGGGTNQPQHF. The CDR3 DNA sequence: TGCGCCAGCAGCCACCCCGGGGGGGGGACAAATCAGCCCCAGCATTTT.

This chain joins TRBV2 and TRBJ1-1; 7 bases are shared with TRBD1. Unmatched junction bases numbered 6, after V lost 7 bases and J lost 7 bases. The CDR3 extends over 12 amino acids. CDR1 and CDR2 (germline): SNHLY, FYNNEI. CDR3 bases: TGTGCCAGCACCCTGGGACAGTTTGAAGCTTTCTTT. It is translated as CASTLGQFEAFF.

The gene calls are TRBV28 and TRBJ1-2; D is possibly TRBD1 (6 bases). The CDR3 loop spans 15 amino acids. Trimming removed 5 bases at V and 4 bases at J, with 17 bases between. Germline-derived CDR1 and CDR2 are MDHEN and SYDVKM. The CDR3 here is CASSPALTGLYGYTF. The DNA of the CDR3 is TGTGCCAGCAGTCCCGCCCTGACAGGCCTCTATGGCTACACCTTC.

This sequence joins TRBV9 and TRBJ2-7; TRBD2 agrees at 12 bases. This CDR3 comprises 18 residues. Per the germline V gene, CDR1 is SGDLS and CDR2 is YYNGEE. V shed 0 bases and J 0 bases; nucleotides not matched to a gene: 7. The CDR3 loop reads CASSVGTSGARSSYEQYF. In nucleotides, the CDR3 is TGTGCCAGCAGCGTAGGGACTAGCGGGGCCAGGAGCTCCTACGAGCAGTACTTC.

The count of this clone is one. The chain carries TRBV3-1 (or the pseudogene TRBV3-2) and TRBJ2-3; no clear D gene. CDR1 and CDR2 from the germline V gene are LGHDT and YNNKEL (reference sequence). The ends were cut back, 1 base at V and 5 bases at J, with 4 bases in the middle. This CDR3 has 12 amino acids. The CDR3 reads CASSQVEDTQYF. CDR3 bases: TGTGCCAGCAGCCAAGTAGAAGATACGCAGTATTTT.

CDR3 DNA: TGTGCCAGCAGTTTAGGGGCAGGGTTCTCTGGAGGCTACACCTTC. This sequence encodes CASSLGAGFSGGYTF. The chain has TRBV27 and TRBJ1-2; a weak D match, TRBD1 (5 bases). V lost 2 bases, J lost 8 bases, and 18 bases lay in between. CDR3 length equals 15 residues. CDR1 MNHEY and CDR2 SMNVEV come from the germline V gene (reference sequence).